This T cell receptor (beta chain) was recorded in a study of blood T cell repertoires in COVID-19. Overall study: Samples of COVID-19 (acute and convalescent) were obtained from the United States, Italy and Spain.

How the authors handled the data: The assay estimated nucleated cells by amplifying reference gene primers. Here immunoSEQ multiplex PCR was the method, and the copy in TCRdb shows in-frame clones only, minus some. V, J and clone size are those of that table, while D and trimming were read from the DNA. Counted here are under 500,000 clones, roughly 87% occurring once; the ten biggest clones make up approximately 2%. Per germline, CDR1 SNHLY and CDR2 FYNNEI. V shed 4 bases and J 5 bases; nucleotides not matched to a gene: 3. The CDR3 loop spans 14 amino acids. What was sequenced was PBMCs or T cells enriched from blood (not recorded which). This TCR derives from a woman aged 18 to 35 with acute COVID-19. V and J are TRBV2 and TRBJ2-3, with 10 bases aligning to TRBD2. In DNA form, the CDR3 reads TGTGCCAGCAGTGTCCTAGCGGGGGTAGATACGCAGTATTTT. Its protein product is CASSVLAGVDTQYF. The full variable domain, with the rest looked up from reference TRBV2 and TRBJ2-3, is EPEVTQTPSHQVTQMGQEVILRCVPISNHLYFYWYRQILGQKVEFLVSFYNNEISEKSEIFDDQFSVERPDGSNFTLKIRSTKLEDSAMYFCASSVLAGVDTQYFGPGTRLTVL.